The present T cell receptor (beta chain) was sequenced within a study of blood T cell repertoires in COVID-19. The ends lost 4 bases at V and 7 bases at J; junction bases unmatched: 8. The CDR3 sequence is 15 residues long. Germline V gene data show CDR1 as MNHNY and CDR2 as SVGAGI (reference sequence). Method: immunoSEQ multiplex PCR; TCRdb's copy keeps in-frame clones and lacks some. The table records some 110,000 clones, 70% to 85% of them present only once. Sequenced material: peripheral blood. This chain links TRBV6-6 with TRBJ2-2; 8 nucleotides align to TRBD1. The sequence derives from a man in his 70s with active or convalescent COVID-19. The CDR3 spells CASSSRDRRSGELFF. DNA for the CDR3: TGTGCCAGCAGTTCCCGGGACAGGAGAAGCGGGGAGCTGTTTTTT.